This TCR beta chain was identified in a study of identical twins. The CDR3 is made up of 15 amino acids. Trimming pared 6 bases from V and 7 bases from J, leaving 19 bases between. Germline V gene data show CDR1 as MDHEN and CDR2 as SYDVKM. This clonotype was picked up a small number of times. TCRdb independently ran MiXCR on the 5' RACE reads; one entry per CDR3 protein. The data show fewer than 250,000 distinct CDR3 sequences, around 10% seen once. The rearrangement links TRBV28 to TRBJ2-1, with D unclear. The sequencing input was memory (CD45RO+) T cells sorted from blood. The clonotype originates from a young woman in good health. This chain's CDR3 is CASSSPGSVANEQFF. The CDR3 DNA sequence: TGTGCCAGCAGCTCCCCCGGGTCCGTCGCGAATGAGCAGTTCTTC.